This T cell receptor beta chain was recovered during a study of CD8 T cells in Susac syndrome. On the study more broadly: When blood was drawn, patients with Susac syndrome were on intravenous immunoglobulin alone, on corticosteroids, or therapy-naive.

Per the germline V gene, CDR1 is MNHNY and CDR2 is SVGAGI (reference sequence). The CDR3 length is 14 residues. After removal of 6 bases from V and 4 bases from J, the junction contained 8 bases not matched to a gene. Reverse transcription of roughly 0.45 to 1 ug RNA used random hexamers. A multiplex approach, immunoSEQ multiplex PCR, amplified TCR beta CDR3 across 54 Vbeta and 13 Jbeta. TCRdb reprocessed the immunoSEQ multiplex PCR reads via MiXCR and lists one record per CDR3 protein. The sample holds about 130,000 distinct CDR3 sequences, 90% to 95% seen once. TEMRA cells were FACS-enriched, with CD8+ and CD4+ T cells isolated negatively.

The V and J genes are TRBV6-6 and TRBJ2-7, with TRBD1 matching 8 bases. The receptor was derived from a human donor with Susac syndrome. Material: CD8+ T cells from PBMCs. CDR3 in DNA: TGTGCCAGCAGCCTCGGACAGGGCTGGTACGAGCAGTACTTC. This codes for CASSLGQGWYEQYF.